The T cell receptor beta chain described here comes from a study of shared clonotypes between healthy human individuals. To note about this clone: Its target is not known.

The CDR3 sequence is 16 residues long. The V gene end was trimmed by 1 base and the J gene end by 0 bases; junction bases not matched to a gene: 1. From germline, CDR1 is SGHRS and CDR2 YFSETQ. Each sample came from a Caucasian adult donor living in Nashville, Tennessee. Whole-study results and caveats: Naive subsets tended to show greater estimated richness than memory subsets.

The method was immunoSEQ multiplex PCR; TCRdb's version includes in-frame clones alone and lacks a portion of them. The sample has around 2.5 million clones, over 85% seen once. Sequencing was done on a sample of naive CD4+ T cells from PBMCs. The subset here: CD45RA+ positively selected. This receptor was identified in a man between 18 and 35 years old in good health. Some clones in this sample may be carry-over from other donors' samples. The chain carries TRBV5-1 and TRBJ2-3; 11 positions match TRBD2. The DNA of the CDR3 is TGCGCCAGCAGCTTGATAGCGGGAGGGAGCACAGATACGCAGTATTTT. Its translation is CASSLIAGGSTDTQYF.